The 12 T cell receptor beta chains below were found in one sample sequenced in a study of shared clonotypes between healthy human individuals. Data came from immunoSEQ multiplex PCR; TCRdb stores just in-frame clones and leaves some out. The sample has about 750,000 clones, around 93% seen once. Naivety among CD8 cells was defined by CD45RO negativity and positive CCR7 selection, thereby excluding terminally differentiated effector memory CD45RA+ cells. The sequenced sample consisted of naive CD8+ T cells sorted from blood. The receptors stem from a young man in good health.

The chain carries TRBV29-1 and TRBJ2-7; D remains ambiguous. The CDR3 length is 13 residues. The V gene lost 2 bases and the J gene lost 0 bases, with 8 bases spanning the gap. Germline V lookup: CDR1 SQVTM, CDR2 ANQGSEA. The DNA of the CDR3 is TGCAGCGTTGAAATGGGCTTCTCCTACGAGCAGTACTTC. This encodes CSVEMGFSYEQYF.

V and J are TRBV5-6 and TRBJ2-7; 13 bases are a match to TRBD2. The junction had 2 bases not matched to a gene; V was cut back by 0 bases and J by 2 bases. CDR3 length: 16 residues. In germline, CDR1 is SGHDT, CDR2 YYEEEE. The DNA for the CDR3 is TGTGCCAGCAGCTTGGGACTAGCGGGAGGCGCCTACGAGCAGTACTTC. It encodes CASSLGLAGGAYEQYF.

This clone was picked up a small number of times. V is TRBV6-1 and J is TRBJ2-1; weak D call: TRBD2 (6 bases). The CDR3 length is 16 residues. Trimming took off 2 bases at V and 8 bases at J, with 19 bases between the two ends. Per germline, CDR1 MNHNS and CDR2 SASEGT. The CDR3 reads CASSEFGGLFTHEQFF. In nucleotides, the CDR3 is TGTGCCAGCAGTGAATTTGGGGGGTTGTTCACCCATGAGCAGTTCTTC.

The rearrangement uses TRBV11-2 and TRBJ2-5, with TRBD2 as a possible D gene (5 bases). The DNA end is a closer match to TRBJ2-7, so the J assignment may be wrong. Germline V gives CDR1 SGHAT, CDR2 FQNNGV. The CDR3 runs to 12 residues. CDR3 loop: CASSTYGDEQYF. The CDR3 DNA sequence: TGTGCCAGCAGCACTTACGGGGACGAGCAGTACTTC.

This chain joins TRBV11-2 and TRBJ1-2; D might be TRBD1 (6 bases). Germline V gene sequence: CDR1 SGHAT, CDR2 FQNNGV. Trimming pared 7 bases from V and 1 base from J, leaving 13 bases between. The CDR3 loop spans 14 amino acids. Here the CDR3 DNA reads TGTGCCAGCATGGGGGCGGCTGATAACTATGGCTACACCTTC. This translates into CASMGAADNYGYTF. Full variable domain (rest looked up from reference TRBV11-2 and TRBJ1-2): EAGVAQSPRYKIIEKRQSVAFWCNPISGHATLYWYQQILGQGPKLLIQFQNNGVVDDSQLPKDRFSAERLKGVDSTLKIQPAKLEDSAVYLCASMGAADNYGYTFGSGTRLTVV.

The chain has TRBV29-1 and TRBJ2-7; 7 bases map to TRBD1. Losses at the gene ends were 7 bases for V and 0 bases for J; bases not matched to a gene: 3. Germline V CDR1 and CDR2: SQVTM, ANQGSEA. The CDR3 length is 12 residues. CDR3 nucleotide sequence: TGCAGCGGATGGGACAGCTCCTACGAGCAGTACTTC. Residues: CSGWDSSYEQYF.

The chain joins TRBV27 to TRBJ1-1, with TRBD1 as a possible D gene (5 bases). Trimming shortened V by 2 bases and J by 3 bases, and 7 bases separated the two germline ends. The germline V gene has CDR1 MNHEY and CDR2 SMNVEV (reference sequence). The CDR3 runs 13 residues. The CDR3 reads CASSLAGYTEAFF. The CDR3 DNA follows: TGTGCCAGCAGTTTAGCAGGGTACACTGAAGCTTTCTTT.

The rearrangement joins TRBV7-6 to TRBJ2-1, with D possibly matching TRBD2 (7 bases). Germline V gene sequence: CDR1 SGHVS, CDR2 FNYEAQ. This CDR3 is built from 17 residues. The ends were cut back, 5 bases at V and 1 base at J, with 18 bases in the middle. CDR3 amino acids: CASSGFGGGGSYNEQFF. The CDR3 bases are TGTGCCAGCAGCGGTTTCGGGGGAGGGGGTTCCTACAATGAGCAGTTCTTC.

The chain combines TRBV29-1 with TRBJ2-7; tentative D call: TRBD1 (6 bases). From germline, CDR1 is SQVTM and CDR2 ANQGSEA. The CDR3 has 12 residues. The V and J ends lost 1 base and 6 bases respectively, with 10 bases between them. The CDR3: CSVEGLDSEQYF. The CDR3 nucleotides read TGCAGCGTTGAAGGGCTGGACAGCGAGCAGTACTTC.

Points on this clone: The sample contains more than one DNA sequence encoding this CDR3. The CDR3 region has the DNA TGTGCCAGCAGCCTCGGGGGAAGGACTGAAGCTTTCTTT. It yields the protein CASSLGGRTEAFF. This chain links TRBV9 with TRBJ1-1; tentatively, D is TRBD1 (5 bases). This CDR3 has 13 residues. V was clipped by 4 bases and J by 5 bases, with 12 bases between them. CDR1 and CDR2 (germline): SGDLS, YYNGEE.

The chain uses TRBV11-2 and TRBJ2-7, with 10 bases identical to TRBD1. This CDR3 comprises 15 residues. Germline loops: CDR1 SGHAT, CDR2 FQNNGV. V lost 2 bases, J lost 5 bases, and 6 bases stayed unmatched. The CDR3 DNA sequence: TGTGCCAGCAGCTTATTCCCCGGGACAGGGGACGAGCAGTACTTC. It specifies CASSLFPGTGDEQYF.

CDR3 in DNA: TGTGCCAGCAGTGAATTCGGAAGCGGCGGATACGAGCAGTACTTC. It specifies CASSEFGSGGYEQYF. V and J are TRBV2 and TRBJ2-7, with D maybe TRBD2 (5 bases). V dropped 2 bases and J dropped 4 bases, with 15 bases sitting between them. This CDR3 contains 15 residues. Germline CDR1 reads SNHLY; CDR2 reads FYNNEI.